The sequence of this TCR beta chain was determined in a study of blood T cell repertoires in COVID-19. This clone was seen a few times. This table comes from immunoSEQ multiplex PCR, and its TCRdb copy is limited to in-frame clones, with some not included. Of around 130,000 clones listed, roughly 84% are singletons. This clonotype was obtained from a man aged 25-45 years with COVID-19, enrolled during active disease. The specimen was peripheral blood.

CDR3 region: CASSPGQQSNGETQYF. The CDR3 DNA sequence: TGTGCCAGCAGTCCAGGGCAACAAAGTAACGGAGAGACCCAGTACTTC. The V call is TRBV25-1, the J call TRBJ2-5, with TRBD1 as a possible D gene (5 bases). The CDR3 has 16 residues. Germline values: CDR1 MGHDK, CDR2 SYGVNS. V was shortened by 5 bases and J by 4 bases, with 20 bases between the two germline ends. Using reference TRBV25-1 and TRBJ2-5 for the parts outside the CDR3, the full variable domain is EADIYQTPRYLVIGTGKKITLECSQTMGHDKMYWYQQDPGMELHLIHYSYGVNSTEKGDLSSESTVSRIRTEHFPLTLESARPSHTSQYLCASSPGQQSNGETQYFGPGTRLLVL.